This T cell receptor beta chain was profiled in a study of molecular identifiers for immune sequencing clone quantification. Points from the study as a whole: Jurkat TCR RNA spiked in from one cell (amid more than 850,000 naive cells) was reportedly detectable.

Sorted naive CD8 T cells were those defined as CD8+CD4-CCR7+CD45RA+. TCRdb ran MiXCR on the PCR reads and lists one entry per CDR3 protein. The repertoire holds about 320,000 distinct CDR3 sequences, with under 25% as singletons. Concerning this clonotype: What it binds is unknown.

The V end lost 4 bases, the J end lost 1 base, and 16 bases lay between the germline ends. Per germline, CDR1 LGHDT and CDR2 YNNKEL (reference sequence). CDR3 length: 16 amino acids. Sequences were obtained from naive CD8+ T cells from blood, with Jurkat cell RNA spiked in. Subset denoted: FACS-sorted CD8+CD4-CCR7+CD45RA+ naive T cells. The gene calls are TRBV3-1 and TRBJ2-5, with a weak D call TRBD1 (5 bases). The sequence was collected from a human donor in good health. Some libraries in this study had Jurkat cell RNA spiked in. The CDR3 reads CASSPTRWGFQETQYF. DNA of the CDR3: TGTGCCAGCAGCCCTACCAGATGGGGCTTCCAAGAGACCCAGTACTTC.